This T cell receptor (beta chain) was retrieved from a study of T-cell memory formation after mild COVID-19. Each CDR3 protein is one row after TCRdb ran MiXCR on the 5' RACE reads. Among roughly 550,000 distinct CDR3 sequences listed, approximately 20% were seen once. This clonotype was seen a handful of times. With 3 bases removed from V and 5 bases from J, the gap between germline ends came to 24 bases. The CDR3 sequence is 18 residues long. In germline, CDR1 is LGHDT, CDR2 YNNKEL (reference sequence). Sequenced sample: PBMCs or a T cell subset sorted from them (not recorded which). This TCR derives from an adult woman who had mild COVID-19 (a few samples of this study predate the infection). Cell type and time point are not known. The V call is TRBV3-1, the J call TRBJ2-3, with D possibly matching TRBD2 (6 bases). In nucleotides, the CDR3 is TGTGCCAGCAGCCAGGCCGACGGGTGGGGACTGAGGGGAGATACGCAGTATTTT. Protein product: CASSQADGWGLRGDTQYF.